One and the same sample provided the 4 T cell receptor beta chains below, sequenced in a study of cytomegalovirus exposure and HLA in healthy donors. The primer mix had 60 Vbeta and 13 Jbeta primers. TCRdb's table, derived via immunoSEQ multiplex PCR, lists solely in-frame clones and lacks some. The repertoire holds roughly 160,000 clones, with roughly two thirds as singletons. The sequenced sample consisted of PBMCs. The source of these receptors is a woman in her late teens or twenties in good health and CMV-seropositive.

V usage is TRBV30 and J usage is TRBJ1-5; TRBD1 matches 11 bases. J gave up 5 bases and V 2 bases, and 8 bases lay outside the gene matches. The CDR3 is 16 residues long. Germline-derived CDR1 and CDR2 are GTSNPN and SVGIG (reference sequence). The CDR3 DNA sequence: TGTGCCTGGAGTTCAAAGGACAGGGGGCTGGATCAGCCCCAGCATTTT. Amino acids: CAWSSKDRGLDQPQHF.

The rearrangement joins TRBV9 to TRBJ2-6; 9 bases line up with TRBD1. Germline-derived CDR1 and CDR2 are SGDLS and YYNGEE. V was pared by 2 bases and J by 2 bases, with 2 bases of the junction left unmatched. CDR3 length: 16 residues. This chain's CDR3 is CASSVGQGAGANVLTF. The CDR3 bases are TGTGCCAGCAGCGTGGGACAGGGAGCTGGGGCCAACGTCCTGACTTTC.

This clone was counted only a few times. The sample holds other DNA sequences that translate to the same CDR3. The CDR3 DNA follows: TGCGCCAGCAGCCAGGACAGGGAGAACACTGAAGCTTTCTTT. Its protein product is CASSQDRENTEAFF. The genes are TRBV4-3 and TRBJ1-1, with 8 bases fitting TRBD1. The CDR3 extends over 14 amino acids. V was pared by 3 bases and J by 1 base, with 1 base of the junction left unmatched. Germline V gene sequence: CDR1 LGHNA, CDR2 YSLEER.

Only a few counts were recorded for this clone. The V call is TRBV4-1, the J call TRBJ2-2; TRBD1 is a possible D gene (6 bases). Trimming cost V 1 base and J 2 bases, with 11 bases left between them. The CDR3 covers 16 residues. Per the germline V gene, CDR1 is MGHRA and CDR2 is YSYEKL. CDR3 bases: TGCGCCAGCAGCCAAGGGTCCAGGGGTAACACCGGGGAGCTGTTTTTT. Its translation is CASSQGSRGNTGELFF.